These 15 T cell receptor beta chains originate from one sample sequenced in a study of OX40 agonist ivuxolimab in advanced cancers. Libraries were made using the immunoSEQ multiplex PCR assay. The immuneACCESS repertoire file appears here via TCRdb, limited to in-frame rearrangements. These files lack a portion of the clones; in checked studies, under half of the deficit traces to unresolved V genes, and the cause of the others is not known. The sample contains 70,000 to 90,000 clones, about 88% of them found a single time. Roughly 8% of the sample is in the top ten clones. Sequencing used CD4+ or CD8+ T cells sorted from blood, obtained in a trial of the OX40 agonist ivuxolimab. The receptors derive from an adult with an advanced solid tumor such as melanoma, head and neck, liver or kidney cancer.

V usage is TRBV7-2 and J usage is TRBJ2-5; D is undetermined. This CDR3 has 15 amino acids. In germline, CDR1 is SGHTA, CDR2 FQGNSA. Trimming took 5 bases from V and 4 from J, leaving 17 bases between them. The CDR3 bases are TGTGCCAGCAGCGTTACTGGTGTTTTGGGAGAGACCCAGTACTTC. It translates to CASSVTGVLGETQYF.

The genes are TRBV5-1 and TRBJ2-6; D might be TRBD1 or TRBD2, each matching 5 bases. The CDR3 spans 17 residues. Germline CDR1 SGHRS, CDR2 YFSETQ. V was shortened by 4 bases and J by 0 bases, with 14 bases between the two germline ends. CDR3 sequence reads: CASSAPGRLSGANVLTF. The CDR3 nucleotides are TGCGCCAGCAGCGCACCGGGACGCCTCTCTGGGGCCAACGTCCTGACTTTC.

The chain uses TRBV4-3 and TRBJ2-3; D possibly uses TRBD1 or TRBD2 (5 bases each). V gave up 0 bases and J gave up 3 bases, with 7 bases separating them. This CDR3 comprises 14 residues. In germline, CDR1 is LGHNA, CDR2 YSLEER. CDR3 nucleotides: TGCGCCAGCAGCCAAGATTGGGGGACAGATACGCAGTATTTT. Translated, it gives CASSQDWGTDTQYF.

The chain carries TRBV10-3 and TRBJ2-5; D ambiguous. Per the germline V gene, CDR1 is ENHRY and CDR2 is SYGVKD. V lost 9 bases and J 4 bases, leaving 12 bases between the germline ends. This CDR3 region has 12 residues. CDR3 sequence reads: CAMSSSTETQYF. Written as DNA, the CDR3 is TGTGCCATGTCCTCTTCAACAGAGACCCAGTACTTC.

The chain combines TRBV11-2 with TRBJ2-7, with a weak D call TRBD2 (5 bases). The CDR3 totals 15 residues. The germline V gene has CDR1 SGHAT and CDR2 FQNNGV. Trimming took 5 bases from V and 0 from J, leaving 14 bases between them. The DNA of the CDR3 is TGTGCCAGCAGCCCCTCAGCGGACCCCTCCTACGAGCAGTACTTC. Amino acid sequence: CASSPSADPSYEQYF.

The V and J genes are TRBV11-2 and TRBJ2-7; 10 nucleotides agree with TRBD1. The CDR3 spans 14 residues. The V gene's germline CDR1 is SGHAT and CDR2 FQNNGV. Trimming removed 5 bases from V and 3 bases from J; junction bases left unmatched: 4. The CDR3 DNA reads TGTGCCAGCAGCGAAGGGACAGGGGACTACGAGCAGTACTTC. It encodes CASSEGTGDYEQYF.

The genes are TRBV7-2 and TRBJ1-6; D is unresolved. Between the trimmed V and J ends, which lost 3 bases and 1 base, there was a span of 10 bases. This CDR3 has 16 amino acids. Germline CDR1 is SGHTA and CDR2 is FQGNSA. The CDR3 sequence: CASSFRTGSYNSPLHF. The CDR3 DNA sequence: TGTGCCAGCAGCTTCCGGACCGGGTCCTATAATTCACCCCTCCACTTT.

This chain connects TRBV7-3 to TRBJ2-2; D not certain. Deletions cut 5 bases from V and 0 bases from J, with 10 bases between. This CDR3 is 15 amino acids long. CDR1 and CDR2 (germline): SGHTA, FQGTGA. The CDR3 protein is CASSPFASNTGELFF. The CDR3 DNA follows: TGTGCCAGCAGCCCGTTCGCTTCGAACACCGGGGAGCTGTTTTTT.

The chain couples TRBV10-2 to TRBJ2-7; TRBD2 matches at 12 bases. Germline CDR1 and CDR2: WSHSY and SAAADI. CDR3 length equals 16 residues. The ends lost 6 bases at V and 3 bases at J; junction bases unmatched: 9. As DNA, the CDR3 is TGCGCCAGCAGACCGGGACTAGCGGGCTCGCTCTACGAGCAGTACTTC. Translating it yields CASRPGLAGSLYEQYF.

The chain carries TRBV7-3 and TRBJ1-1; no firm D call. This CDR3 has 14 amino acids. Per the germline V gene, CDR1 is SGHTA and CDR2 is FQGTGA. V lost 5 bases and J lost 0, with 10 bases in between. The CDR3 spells CASSPGGMNTEAFF. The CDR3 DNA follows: TGTGCCAGCAGCCCGGGAGGAATGAACACTGAAGCTTTCTTT.

The CDR3 protein is CASSPSPIGAEQFF. CDR3 nucleotide sequence: TGTGCCAGCAGCCCGAGCCCAATCGGGGCTGAGCAGTTCTTC. The genes are TRBV5-6 and TRBJ2-1, with D tentatively TRBD1 or TRBD2 (5 bases each). Germline V gene data show CDR1 as SGHDT and CDR2 as YYEEEE. The ends were cut back, 4 bases at V and 9 bases at J, with 17 bases in the middle. The CDR3 consists of 14 residues. The complete variable domain, with remaining parts taken from reference TRBV5-6 and TRBJ2-1, reads DAGVTQSPTHLIKTRGQQVTLRCSPKSGHDTVSWYQQALGQGPQFIFQYYEEEERQRGNFPDRFSGHQFPNYSSELNVNALLLGDSALYLCASSPSPIGAEQFFGPGTRLTVL.

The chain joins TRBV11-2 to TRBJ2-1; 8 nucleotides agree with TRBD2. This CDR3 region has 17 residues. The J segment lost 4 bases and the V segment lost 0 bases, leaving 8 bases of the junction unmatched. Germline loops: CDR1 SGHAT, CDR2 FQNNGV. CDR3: CASSLDRVSGTYNEQFF. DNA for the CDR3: TGTGCCAGCAGCTTAGATCGGGTTAGCGGGACTTACAATGAGCAGTTCTTC.

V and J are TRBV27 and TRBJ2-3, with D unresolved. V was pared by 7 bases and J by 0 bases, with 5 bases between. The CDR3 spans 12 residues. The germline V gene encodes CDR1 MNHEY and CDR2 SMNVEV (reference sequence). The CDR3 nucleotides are TGTGCCAGCATTGGTAGCACAGATACGCAGTATTTT. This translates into CASIGSTDTQYF.

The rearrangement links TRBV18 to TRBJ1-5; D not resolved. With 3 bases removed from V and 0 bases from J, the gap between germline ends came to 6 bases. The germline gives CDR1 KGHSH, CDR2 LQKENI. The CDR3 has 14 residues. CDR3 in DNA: TGTGCCAGCTCACCGTCCTCTAGCAATCAGCCCCAGCATTTT. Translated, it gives CASSPSSSNQPQHF.

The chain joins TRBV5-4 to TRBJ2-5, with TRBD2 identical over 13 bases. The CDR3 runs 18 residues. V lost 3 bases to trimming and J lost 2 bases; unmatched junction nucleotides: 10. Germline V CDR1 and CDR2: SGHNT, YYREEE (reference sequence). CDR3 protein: CASSSPGLAGRAQETQYF. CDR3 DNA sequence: TGTGCCAGCAGCTCGCCGGGACTAGCGGGGAGGGCACAAGAGACCCAGTACTTC.